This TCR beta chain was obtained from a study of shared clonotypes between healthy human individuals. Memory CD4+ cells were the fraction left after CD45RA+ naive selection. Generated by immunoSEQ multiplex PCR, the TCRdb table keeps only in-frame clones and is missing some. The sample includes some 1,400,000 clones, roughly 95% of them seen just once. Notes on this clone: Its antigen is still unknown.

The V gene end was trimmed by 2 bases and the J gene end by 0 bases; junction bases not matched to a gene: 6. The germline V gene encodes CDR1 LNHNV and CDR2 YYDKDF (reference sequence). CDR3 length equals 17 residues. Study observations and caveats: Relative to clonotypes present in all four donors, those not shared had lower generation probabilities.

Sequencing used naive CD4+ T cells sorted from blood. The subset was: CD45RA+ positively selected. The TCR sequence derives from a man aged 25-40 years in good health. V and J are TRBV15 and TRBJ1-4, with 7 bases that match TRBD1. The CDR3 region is CATSRTGQRSTNEKLFF. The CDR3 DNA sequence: TGTGCCACCAGCAGAACGGGACAGCGCTCAACTAATGAAAAACTGTTTTTT.